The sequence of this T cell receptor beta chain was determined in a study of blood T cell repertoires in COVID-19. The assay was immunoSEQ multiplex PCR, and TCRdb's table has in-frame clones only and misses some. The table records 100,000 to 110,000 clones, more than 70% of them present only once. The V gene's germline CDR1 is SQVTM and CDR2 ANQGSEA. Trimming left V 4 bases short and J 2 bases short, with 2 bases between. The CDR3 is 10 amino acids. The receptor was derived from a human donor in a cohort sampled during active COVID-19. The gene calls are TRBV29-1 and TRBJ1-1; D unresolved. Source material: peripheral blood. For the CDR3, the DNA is TGCAGCGTTGTAAACACTGAAGCTTTCTTT. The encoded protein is CSVVNTEAFF.